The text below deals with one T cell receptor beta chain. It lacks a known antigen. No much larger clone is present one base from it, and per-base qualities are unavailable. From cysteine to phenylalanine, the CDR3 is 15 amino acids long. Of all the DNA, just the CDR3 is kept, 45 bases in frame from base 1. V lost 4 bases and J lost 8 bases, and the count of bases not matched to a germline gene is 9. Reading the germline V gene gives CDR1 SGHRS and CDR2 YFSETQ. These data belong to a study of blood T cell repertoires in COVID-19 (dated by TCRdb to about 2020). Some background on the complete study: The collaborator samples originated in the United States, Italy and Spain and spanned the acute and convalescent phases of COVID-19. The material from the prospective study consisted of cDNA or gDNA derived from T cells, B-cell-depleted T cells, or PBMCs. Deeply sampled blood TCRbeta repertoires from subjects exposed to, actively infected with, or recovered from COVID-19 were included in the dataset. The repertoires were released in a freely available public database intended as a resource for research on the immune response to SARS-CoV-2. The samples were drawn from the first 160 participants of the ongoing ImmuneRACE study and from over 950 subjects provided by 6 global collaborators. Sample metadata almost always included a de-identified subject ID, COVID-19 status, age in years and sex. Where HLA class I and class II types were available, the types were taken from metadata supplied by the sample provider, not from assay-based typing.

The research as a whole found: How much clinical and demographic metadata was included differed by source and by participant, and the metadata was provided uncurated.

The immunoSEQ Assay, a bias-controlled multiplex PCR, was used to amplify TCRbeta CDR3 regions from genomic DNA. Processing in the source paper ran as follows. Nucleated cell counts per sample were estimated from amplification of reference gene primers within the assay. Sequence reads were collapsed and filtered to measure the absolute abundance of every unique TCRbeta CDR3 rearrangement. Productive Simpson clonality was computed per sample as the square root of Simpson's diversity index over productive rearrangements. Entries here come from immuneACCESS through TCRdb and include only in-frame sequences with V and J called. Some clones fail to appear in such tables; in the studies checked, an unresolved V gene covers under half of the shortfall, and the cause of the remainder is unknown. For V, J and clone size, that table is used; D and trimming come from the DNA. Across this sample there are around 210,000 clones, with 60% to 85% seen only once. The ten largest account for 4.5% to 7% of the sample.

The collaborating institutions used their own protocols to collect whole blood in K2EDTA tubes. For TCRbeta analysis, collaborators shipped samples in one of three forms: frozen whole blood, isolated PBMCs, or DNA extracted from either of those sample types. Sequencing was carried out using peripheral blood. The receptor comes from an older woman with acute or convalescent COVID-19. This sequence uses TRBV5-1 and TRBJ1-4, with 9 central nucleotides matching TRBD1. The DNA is TGCGCCAGCAGCCCGGGACAGGGAAGCTACGAAAAACTGTTTTTT. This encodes CASSPGQGSYEKLFF.